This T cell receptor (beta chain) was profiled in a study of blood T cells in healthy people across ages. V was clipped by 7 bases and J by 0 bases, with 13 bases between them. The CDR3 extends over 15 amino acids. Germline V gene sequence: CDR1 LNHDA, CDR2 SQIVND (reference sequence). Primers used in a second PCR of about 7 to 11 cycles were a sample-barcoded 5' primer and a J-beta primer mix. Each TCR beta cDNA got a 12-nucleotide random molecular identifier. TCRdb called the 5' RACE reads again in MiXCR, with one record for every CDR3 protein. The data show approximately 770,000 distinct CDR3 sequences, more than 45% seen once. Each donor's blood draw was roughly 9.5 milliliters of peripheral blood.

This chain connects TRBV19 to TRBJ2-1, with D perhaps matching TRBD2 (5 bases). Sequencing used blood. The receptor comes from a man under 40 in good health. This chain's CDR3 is CASMDSPSSYNEQFF. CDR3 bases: TGTGCCAGTATGGACTCCCCAAGCTCCTACAATGAGCAGTTCTTC.